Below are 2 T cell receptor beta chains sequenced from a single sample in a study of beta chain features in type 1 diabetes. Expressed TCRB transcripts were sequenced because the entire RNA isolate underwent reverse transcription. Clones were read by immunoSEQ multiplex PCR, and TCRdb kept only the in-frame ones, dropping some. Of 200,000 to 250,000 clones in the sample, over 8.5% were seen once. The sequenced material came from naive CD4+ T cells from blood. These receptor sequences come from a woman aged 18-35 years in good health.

The CDR3 region has the DNA TGTGCCAGCAGCAAGGGGACAGGGAATCAGCCCCAGCATTTT. Its translation: CASSKGTGNQPQHF. The rearrangement joins TRBV21-1 to TRBJ1-5; whether TRBD1, the table's D call, matches the DNA was not checked. TRBV21-1 is a documented pseudogene. This CDR3 is 14 amino acids long.

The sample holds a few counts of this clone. CDR3 nucleotides: TGCAGCGTTGACGGGGAACCGGGGGGGGTCACAGATACGCAGTATTTT. Its translation is CSVDGEPGGVTDTQYF. The rearrangement links TRBV29-1 to TRBJ2-3; 8 bases align to TRBD2. With 3 bases clipped from V and 2 bases from J, the junction kept 10 bases outside the gene matches. The germline CDR1 and CDR2 sequences are SQVTM and ANQGSEA. The CDR3 consists of 16 residues.